The clone carrying this TCR beta chain was recorded a few times. Its antigen is not known. PCR primers comprised 60 Vbeta and 13 Jbeta primers. Using immunoSEQ multiplex PCR, the repertoire was profiled, and TCRdb retains in-frame clones only, with some absent. The table records around 70,000 clones, around 76% of them present only once. This sample is part of a study of cytomegalovirus exposure and HLA in healthy donors. Study-level results: A later analysis linked some 17,000 TCR beta sequences to HLA alleles at 0.05 false discovery rate.

Trimming at V came to 4 bases and at J to 5 bases, leaving 7 bases not matched to a gene. The CDR3 runs 15 residues. The germline gives CDR1 SGHDN, CDR2 FVKESK. The material sequenced was PBMCs. This TCR was sampled from a male donor in good health and CMV-seropositive. J is TRBJ2-3 and V is TRBV14, with 9 bases aligning to TRBD1. The CDR3: CASSPYRGQGDTQYF. In nucleotides, the CDR3 is TGTGCCAGCAGCCCCTACAGGGGGCAAGGAGATACGCAGTATTTT. The variable domain in full, with the rest retrieved from reference TRBV14 and TRBJ2-3, is EAGVTQFPSHSVIEKGQTVTLRCDPISGHDNLYWYRRVMGKEIKFLLHFVKESKQDESGMPNNRFLAERTGGTYSTLKVQPAELEDSGVYFCASSPYRGQGDTQYFGPGTRLTVL.